This T cell receptor beta chain was found in a study of beta chain features in type 1 diabetes. The study, taken as a whole, reports: PCR might show a preference for shorter templates, equally across patients and controls. People with Type 1 diabetes carried modestly yet significantly shorter TCRB CDR3s in all four CD4+ subsets.

As every portion of the isolated RNA was reverse transcribed, the sequencing read expressed TCRB transcripts. Sequenced by immunoSEQ multiplex PCR; TCRdb stores in-frame clones only, minus some. The sample lists under 200,000 clones, 7.5% to 9.5% occurring once. In germline, CDR1 is LGHNA, CDR2 YSLEER. The CDR3 runs 16 residues. The germline V and J ends were trimmed by 3 bases and 4 bases, with 19 bases remaining between them. In its sample, this clone was seen a few times. As yet, its antigen is unknown. Sequenced input: central memory CD4+ T cells from blood. The clonotype comes from a woman younger than 30 with type 1 diabetes. The chain employs TRBV4-3 and TRBJ2-7; TRBD1 might be the D (7 bases). The CDR3 nucleotides are TGCGCCAGCAGCCACGAACCTTGGGCAGGGGGGTACGAGCAGTACTTC. The encoded protein is CASSHEPWAGGYEQYF.